Sequencing of this TCR beta chain was carried out in a study of tumor-infiltrating lymphocytes in primary liver carcinoma. Study-wide background: Productive TCRbeta read counts per sample ran from roughly 3.6 to 7.5 million and were similar across tissue types. Study-level points and caveats: Compared with tumor region pairs, tumor-adjacent and tumor-blood pairs overlapped less.

To note about this clonotype: The antigen is unknown.

CDR1 and CDR2 from the germline V gene are MDHEN and SYDVKM. V shed 4 bases and J 4 bases; nucleotides not matched to a gene: 13. This CDR3 region has 18 residues. Without any cell sorting, about 18-30 mg of bulk tissue yielded co-extracted RNA and DNA. Starting from 450 to 500 ng of total RNA, TCR beta cDNA was produced with a primer in the constant region. Three rounds of nested multiplex PCR with slightly modified ARM-PCR produced TCR beta libraries. Amplification in the first two PCR rounds was performed using TRBV1-TRBV30 forward primers and a C-beta reverse primer for about 10 cycles each. TCRdb used MiXCR to reprocess the multiplex PCR reads, holding one entry per CDR3 protein. The table shows 75,000 to 80,000 distinct CDR3 sequences, with roughly two thirds occurring only once.

Sample: tumor-adjacent normal liver tissue. The J gene is TRBJ2-5, the V gene TRBV28; TRBD2 aligns across 12 bases. This TCR derives from a man aged 40-55 years with primary liver carcinoma and hepatitis B virus infection. The DNA of the CDR3 is TGTGCCAGCAGTTCCGGACTAGCGGGATCGAACTTCCCAGAGACCCAGTACTTC. Protein: CASSSGLAGSNFPETQYF.